This TCR beta chain was sequenced for a study of PD-L1 blockade in urothelial cancer. Study-wide context: About nine tenths of the roughly 30 patients comprised males who had bladder-origin urothelial cancer.

Generated by immunoSEQ multiplex PCR, the TCRdb table keeps only in-frame clones and is missing some. The profile shows over 45,000 clones, about 82% of them singletons. Locally advanced or metastatic urothelial carcinoma affected the patients. CDR1 MDHEN and CDR2 SYDVKM come from the germline V gene. V gave up 7 bases and J gave up 6 bases, with 18 bases separating them. The CDR3 extends over 14 amino acids. The source of this sequence is a man aged 50-59 years with urothelial cancer. The V and J genes are TRBV28 and TRBJ1-1; D is possibly TRBD1 (5 bases). The sample was PBMCs, taken around atezolizumab (anti-PD-L1) treatment. In DNA form, the CDR3 reads TGTGCCAGCATCTCTCGGACACCTGGCGCTGAAGCTTTCTTT. Encoded protein: CASISRTPGAEAFF.